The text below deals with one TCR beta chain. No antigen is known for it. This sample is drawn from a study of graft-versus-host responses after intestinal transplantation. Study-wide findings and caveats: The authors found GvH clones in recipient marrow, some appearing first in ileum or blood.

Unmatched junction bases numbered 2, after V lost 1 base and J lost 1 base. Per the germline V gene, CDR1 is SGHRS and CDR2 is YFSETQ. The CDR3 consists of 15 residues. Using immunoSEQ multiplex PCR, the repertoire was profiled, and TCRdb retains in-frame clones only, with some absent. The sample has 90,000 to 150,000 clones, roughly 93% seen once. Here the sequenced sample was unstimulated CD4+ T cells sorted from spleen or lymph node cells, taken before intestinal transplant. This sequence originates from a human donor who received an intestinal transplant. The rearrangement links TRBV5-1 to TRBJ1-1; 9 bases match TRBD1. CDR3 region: CASSLPQGANTEAFF. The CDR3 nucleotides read TGCGCCAGCAGCTTGCCACAGGGGGCGAACACTGAAGCTTTCTTT. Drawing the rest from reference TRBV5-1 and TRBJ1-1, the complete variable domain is KAGVTQTPRYLIKTRGQQVTLSCSPISGHRSVSWYQQTPGQGLQFLFEYFSETQRNKGNFPGRFSGRQFSNSRSEMNVSTLELGDSALYLCASSLPQGANTEAFFGQGTRLTVV.